Described below is a single T cell receptor beta chain sequence and its context. Looked up from germline, CDR1 is SQVTM and CDR2 is ANQGSEA. The J segment lost 8 bases and the V segment lost 6 bases, leaving 15 bases of the junction unmatched. There are 15 residues in the CDR3. These data are taken from a study of radiotherapy plus CTLA-4 blockade in lung cancer. On the study more broadly: With around 30% of patients having disease control, objective responses were seen in about 17%.

TCRdb's copy holds only in-frame clones and misses some; the assay was immunoSEQ multiplex PCR. This table holds 80,000 or so clones, 78% found once. Patients with chemo-refractory metastatic non-small-cell lung cancer received focal radiation plus CTLA-4 blockade with ipilimumab. The sequence derives from a human donor with non-small cell lung cancer who had a partial response to radiotherapy plus ipilimumab. Some clones in this sample may be carry-over from other donors' samples. The sequencing here drew on peripheral blood, taken from a patient treated with radiotherapy plus ipilimumab. The chain is built from TRBV29-1 and TRBJ1-4; 7 bases agree with TRBD1. The CDR3: CSVGLRQGSREKLFF. For the CDR3, the DNA is TGCAGCGTCGGACTGAGACAGGGTAGTCGAGAAAAACTGTTTTTT.